In this sample, the clone carrying this TCR beta chain turned up a few times. Its target is unknown. The data were taken from a study of cytomegalovirus exposure and HLA in healthy donors. Germline V gene lookup returns CDR1 SEHNR and CDR2 FQNEAQ (reference sequence). The V end lost 5 bases, the J end lost 3 bases, and 13 bases lay between the germline ends. This CDR3 has 15 amino acids. Study-wide results and caveats: It is likely that the observed cluster of highly shared sequence variants was a sequencing artifact.

The PCR had 60 Vbeta and 13 Jbeta primers. Assay used: immunoSEQ multiplex PCR; TCRdb lists only in-frame clones, some missing. The table records about 120,000 clones, approximately 10% of them present only once. The V and J genes are TRBV7-9 and TRBJ2-2; tentatively, D is TRBD2 (6 bases). Sequenced: PBMCs. The source of this sequence is a woman aged 18-30 years in good health and CMV-seropositive. This CDR3 is CASSPSEGHTGELFF. The CDR3 DNA is TGTGCCAGCAGCCCATCGGAGGGCCACACCGGGGAGCTGTTTTTT.